This T cell receptor beta chain emerged from a study of blood T cell repertoires in COVID-19. On the study more broadly: Spain, Italy and the United States supplied samples that represented acute and convalescent COVID-19. Sample material is recorded as cDNA or gDNA derived from T cells, B-cell-depleted T cells, or PBMCs.

As originally analysed: By means of reference gene primer amplification, nucleated cell counts were estimated. The method was immunoSEQ multiplex PCR; TCRdb's version includes in-frame clones alone and lacks a portion of them. V, J and clone size are taken as reported in that table, and D and trimming were inferred from the DNA itself. Of roughly 60,000 clones detected, more than 80% appear once; the ten largest clones hold about 9.1%. The CDR3 spans 15 residues. V shed 5 bases and J 2 bases; nucleotides not matched to a gene: 6. The germline CDR1 and CDR2 sequences are MNHEY and SVGAGI. The clonotype originates from an elderly woman with active COVID-19. The genes are TRBV6-5 and TRBJ2-5, with 9 bases matching TRBD2. Material: peripheral blood. The CDR3 spells CASSLSLAGQETQYF. CDR3 sequence (DNA): TGTGCCAGCAGTCTTTCCCTAGCGGGGCAAGAGACCCAGTACTTC.